Each of the 22 T cell receptor beta chains below was sequenced from the same sample in a study of molecular identifiers for immune sequencing clone quantification. TCRdb independently ran MiXCR on the PCR reads; one entry per CDR3 protein. The data show about 640,000 distinct CDR3 sequences, less than 20% seen once. The sequenced sample consisted of naive CD8+ T cells from blood, with Jurkat cell RNA spiked in. Subset here: FACS-sorted CD8+CD4-CCR7+CD45RA+ naive T cells. The receptors come from a human donor in good health. Some libraries in this study had Jurkat cell RNA spiked in.

This chain joins TRBV11-3 and TRBJ2-2, with TRBD2 as a possible D gene (5 bases). V was cut by 1 base and J by 1 base, with 19 bases left in between. In germline, CDR1 is SGHNT, CDR2 YENEEA. This CDR3 is built from 19 residues. The CDR3 bases are TGTGCCAGCAGCTTAGGCCCGTCTTTCGGGATGGAGAACACCGGGGAGCTGTTTTTT. Encoded protein: CASSLGPSFGMENTGELFF.

Comments on this clonotype: This could be a read error, since a much larger clone is one nucleotide away. The chain combines TRBV6-2 or TRBV6-3 with TRBJ1-5; 7 bases are a match to TRBD1. The germline CDR1 and CDR2 sequences are MNHEY and SVGEGT. V trimming: 0 bases; J trimming: 7 bases; junction bases outside the gene matches: 15. CDR3 length: 18 residues. CDR3 nucleotides: TGTGCCAGCAGTTACTCGCTTTCGGGTGACAGGGTAGGACAGCCCCAGCATTTT. Protein product: CASSYSLSGDRVGQPQHF.

Remarks on this clonotype: A much more abundant neighbour one base away suggests this may be a read error. The CDR3 is CASSLASWGQETQYF. For the CDR3, the DNA is TGTGCTAGCAGCTTAGCGTCCTGGGGCCAAGAGACCCAGTACTTC. This sequence joins TRBV7-7 and TRBJ2-5; maybe TRBD2 (5 bases). In germline, CDR1 is SSHAT, CDR2 FNYEAQ (reference sequence). This CDR3 is built from 15 residues.

The V gene is TRBV6-5, the J gene TRBJ1-1; D unclear. Germline lookup yields CDR1 MNHEY and CDR2 SVGAGI. Trimming took off 8 bases at V and 6 bases at J, with 1 base between the two ends. The CDR3 spans 8 residues. CDR3 loop: CASAEAFF. CDR3 coding DNA: TGTGCCAGCGCTGAAGCTTTCTTT.

A remark on this clonotype: This may stem from a read error, because a much larger clone lies one nucleotide away. The chain is built from TRBV4-3 and TRBJ2-3; D possibly uses TRBD1 or TRBD2 (5 bases each). This CDR3 contains 16 residues. CDR1 LGHNA and CDR2 YSLEER come from the germline V gene. In nucleotides, the CDR3 is TGCGCCAGCAGCCAAGAAGAGGGCATGGACACAGATGCGCAGTATTTT. It is translated as CASSQEEGMDTDAQYF.

The gene calls are TRBV6-1 and TRBJ2-7; D remains ambiguous. Trimming shortened V by 0 bases and J by 5 bases, and 8 bases separated the two germline ends. Germline CDR1 MNHNS, CDR2 SASEGT. This CDR3 is 13 amino acids long. The CDR3 is CASSEAASHEQYF. The CDR3 bases are TGTGCCAGCAGTGAAGCGGCTTCCCACGAGCAGTACTTC.

This clonotype has ten or more counts. This chain links TRBV5-1 with TRBJ2-5, with D possibly matching TRBD2 (5 bases). Germline lookup yields CDR1 SGHRS and CDR2 YFSETQ. The CDR3 sequence is 15 residues long. The V end lost 4 bases, the J end lost 2 bases, and 15 bases lay between the germline ends. CDR3 DNA sequence: TGCGCCAGCAGCCCTGAAGAGGGAGAGCAAGAGACCCAGTACTTC. It translates to CASSPEEGEQETQYF.

This clonotype was seen more than once but under ten times. The V gene is TRBV11-2, the J gene TRBJ2-2, with TRBD1 as a possible D gene (5 bases). Trimming removed 2 bases from V and 2 bases from J, with 18 bases in between. The CDR3 has 18 residues. CDR1 is SGHAT and CDR2 is FQNNGV in the germline V gene. The CDR3 bases are TGTGCCAGCAGCTTATGGTCACAGGATACATCAAACACCGGGGAGCTGTTTTTT. Translated, it gives CASSLWSQDTSNTGELFF.

This clonotype was recorded many times. The rearrangement links TRBV5-6 to TRBJ2-1; TRBD2 matches at 9 bases. This CDR3 has 13 residues. With 2 bases clipped from V and 7 bases from J, the junction kept 1 base outside the gene matches. Looked up from germline, CDR1 is SGHDT and CDR2 is YYEEEE. CDR3 amino acids: CASSLGLANEQFF. The CDR3 nucleotides are TGTGCCAGCAGCTTAGGACTAGCGAATGAGCAGTTCTTC.

This sequence joins TRBV30 and TRBJ1-2; D ambiguous. Germline CDR1 and CDR2: GTSNPN and SVGIG (reference sequence). The CDR3 has 15 amino acids. Trimming cost V 0 bases and J 5 bases, with 16 bases left between them. CDR3 residues: CAWSVPPSGVYGYTF. In DNA form, the CDR3 reads TGTGCCTGGAGTGTACCCCCATCTGGGGTATATGGCTACACCTTC.

Of note for this clonotype: This clone may be a read error of a much larger clone one base away. This chain uses TRBV20-1 with TRBJ2-1; D unresolved. Germline V CDR1 and CDR2: DFQATT, SNEGSKA (reference sequence). The CDR3 covers 15 residues. CDR3 amino acids: CSARLQGRSYNGQFF. DNA for the CDR3: TGCAGTGCTAGACTCCAAGGACGGTCCTACAATGGGCAGTTCTTC.

The sample holds many counts of this clonotype. V is TRBV25-1 and J is TRBJ2-7, with a weak D call TRBD1 (5 bases). Germline assignment: CDR1 MGHDK and CDR2 SYGVNS. The CDR3 is made up of 14 amino acids. V dropped 1 base and J dropped 5 bases, with 12 bases sitting between them. Here the CDR3 reads CASSESSGRNEQYF. The CDR3 DNA reads TGTGCCAGCAGTGAATCCTCAGGGCGAAACGAGCAGTACTTC.

This clonotype was observed at least ten times. The V gene is TRBV20-1, the J gene TRBJ2-1; D not resolved. The CDR3 length is 14 residues. Per the germline V gene, CDR1 is DFQATT and CDR2 is SNEGSKA (reference sequence). Trimming removed 0 bases at V and 4 bases at J, with 10 bases between. The CDR3 spells CSARDLDGYNEQFF. The CDR3 bases are TGCAGTGCTAGAGATCTAGATGGATACAATGAGCAGTTCTTC.

This clonotype has at least ten counts. The chain carries TRBV7-9 and TRBJ1-6; D not certain. Germline lookup yields CDR1 SEHNR and CDR2 FQNEAQ (reference sequence). V dropped 1 base and J dropped 11 bases, with 18 bases sitting between them. The CDR3 length is 16 residues. CDR3 amino acids: CASSLVRPADDAPLHF. The CDR3 nucleotides are TGTGCCAGCAGCTTAGTGCGCCCGGCCGATGACGCACCCCTCCACTTT.

About this clonotype itself: This may come from a read error, since a much larger clone is one base off. The chain joins TRBV12-3 or TRBV12-4 to TRBJ2-5, with a weak D call TRBD2 (6 bases). The CDR3 is 14 residues long. Trimming stripped 6 bases from V and 5 bases from J, with 16 bases between. The CDR3 nucleotides are TGTGCCAGCAGCCAACTTGAAGGAGGGGAGACCCAGTACTTC. Its translation: CASSQLEGGETQYF.

This clonotype was counted many times. The CDR3 DNA reads TGTGCCAGCAGCGAGTCTAGCGGGACTGGGGCTGGGGCCAACGTCCTGACTTTC. Residues: CASSESSGTGAGANVLTF. The gene calls are TRBV2 and TRBJ2-6; the match to TRBD2 covers 9 bases. The CDR3 consists of 18 residues. Germline CDR1 and CDR2: SNHLY and FYNNEI. The trim removed 6 bases at V and 2 bases at J, leaving 11 bases unmatched.

This clonotype was recorded at least ten times. The J gene is TRBJ2-3, the V gene TRBV7-3, with 10 bases aligning to TRBD2. Germline lookup yields CDR1 SGHTA and CDR2 FQGTGA. After removal of 5 bases from V and 2 bases from J, the junction contained 10 bases not matched to a gene. This CDR3 has 17 residues. This CDR3 is CASSAGYGLAVTDTQYF. The CDR3 DNA sequence: TGTGCCAGCAGCGCGGGGTACGGACTAGCGGTCACAGATACGCAGTATTTT.

This clonotype turned up a few times. This chain joins TRBV10-3 and TRBJ2-3; tentatively, D is TRBD1 or TRBD2 (6 bases each). From germline, CDR1 is ENHRY and CDR2 SYGVKD. There are 18 residues in the CDR3. Trimming took 0 bases from V and 4 from J, leaving 20 bases between them. CDR3 residues: CAISESSSWGARADTQYF. The CDR3 DNA reads as TGTGCCATCAGTGAGTCGTCTTCGTGGGGGGCCAGGGCAGATACGCAGTATTTT.

This clonotype has ten or more counts. The chain employs TRBV7-8 and TRBJ2-1; a possible D gene is TRBD2 (6 bases). Germline CDR1 and CDR2: SGHVS and FQNEAQ. The CDR3 spans 16 residues. V dropped 5 bases and J dropped 0 bases, with 14 bases sitting between them. CDR3 amino acids: CASSPLAVGSYNEQFF. The CDR3 bases are TGTGCCAGCAGCCCTTTAGCGGTCGGCTCCTACAATGAGCAGTTCTTC.

As concerns this clonotype: This may stem from a read error, because a much larger clone lies one nucleotide away. The chain is built from TRBV7-6 and TRBJ2-7; perhaps TRBD1 as D (5 bases). The CDR3 has 15 residues. Trimming took 3 bases from V and 3 from J, leaving 15 bases between them. CDR1 is SGHVS, CDR2 FNYEAQ, per germline. DNA for the CDR3: TGTGCCAGCAGCTTGGGAATAGCCAGGGTCTACGAGCAGTACTTC. Translating it yields CASSLGIARVYEQYF.

The chain carries TRBV11-2 and TRBJ2-1; D tentatively fits TRBD1 or TRBD2 (5 bases each). Germline values: CDR1 SGHAT, CDR2 FQNNGV. V was shortened by 8 bases and J by 4 bases, with 15 bases between the two germline ends. This CDR3 region has 14 residues. The CDR3 nucleotides are TGTGCCAGCGTGGGGGTCACCGAATACAATGAGCAGTTCTTC. This codes for CASVGVTEYNEQFF. The full variable domain, completed using reference TRBV11-2 and TRBJ2-1, is EAGVAQSPRYKIIEKRQSVAFWCNPISGHATLYWYQQILGQGPKLLIQFQNNGVVDDSQLPKDRFSAERLKGVDSTLKIQPAKLEDSAVYLCASVGVTEYNEQFFGPGTRLTVL.

This clonotype appeared many times. The chain is built from TRBV27 and TRBJ2-6; maybe TRBD2 (5 bases). CDR1 and CDR2 (germline): MNHEY, SMNVEV (reference sequence). The CDR3 length is 16 residues. Trimming stripped 4 bases from V and 4 bases from J, with 14 bases between. The CDR3 DNA reads as TGTGCCAGCAGTTCGATACTAGTTTCCGGGGCCAACGTCCTGACTTTC. This codes for CASSSILVSGANVLTF. Complete variable domain (other parts from reference TRBV27 and TRBJ2-6): EAQVTQNPRYLITVTGKKLTVTCSQNMNHEYMSWYRQDPGLGLRQIYYSMNVEVTDKGDVPEGYKVSRKEKRNFPLILESPSPNQTSLYFCASSSILVSGANVLTFGAGSRLTVL.